Following are 8 T cell receptor beta chains from one sample sequenced in a study of identical twins. TCRdb recomputed calls from the 5' RACE reads with MiXCR, one row per CDR3 protein. This sample has some 790,000 distinct CDR3 sequences, with 15% to 20% found just once. These records were also assigned to another study, of T cells expressing NK-cell markers.

The sequencing input was PBMCs. The receptors originated from a woman between 18 and 30 years old in good health.

The V and J genes are TRBV29-1 and TRBJ2-6; D not certain. Trimming took off 6 bases at V and 2 bases at J, with 2 bases between the two ends. CDR1 and CDR2 (germline): SQVTM, ANQGSEA. The CDR3 consists of 11 residues. The DNA for the CDR3 is TGCAGCGTCGCTGGGGCCAACGTCCTGACTTTC. It encodes CSVAGANVLTF.

The sample holds a few counts of this clonotype. This chain links TRBV2 with TRBJ2-3, with a weak D call TRBD1 (5 bases). There are 13 residues in the CDR3. Between the trimmed V and J ends, which lost 6 bases and 4 bases, there was a span of 11 bases. The germline CDR1 and CDR2 sequences are SNHLY and FYNNEI. CDR3: CASRRKGSDTQYF. CDR3 nucleotide sequence: TGTGCCAGCAGGCGAAAGGGGTCAGATACGCAGTATTTT.

V gene TRBV15 combines with J gene TRBJ2-1; 12 bases agree with TRBD2. This CDR3 spans 15 amino acids. J was trimmed by 9 bases and V by 3 bases; bases with no gene match: 6. Germline-derived CDR1 and CDR2 are LNHNV and YYDKDF (reference sequence). DNA of the CDR3: TGTGCCACCAGCAGTCTAGCGGGAGGGCCGGCTGAGCAGTTCTTC. Its protein is CATSSLAGGPAEQFF.

The chain uses TRBV6-2 or TRBV6-3 and TRBJ2-3; 10 positions match TRBD2. The germline gives CDR1 MNHEY, CDR2 SVGEGT. The CDR3 spans 15 residues. V lost 2 bases and J lost 5; bases outside the gene matches: 4. CDR3 amino acids: CASSYGLAGVDTQYF. The CDR3 DNA follows: TGTGCCAGCAGTTACGGCCTAGCGGGAGTAGATACGCAGTATTTT.

Only a few counts were recorded for this clonotype. The gene calls are TRBV7-2 and TRBJ2-2, with 7 bases lining up with TRBD2. Unmatched junction bases numbered 6, after V lost 2 bases and J lost 0 bases. From germline, CDR1 is SGHTA and CDR2 FQGNSA. CDR3 size: 17 residues. CDR3 sequence: CASSLHREEPNTGELFF. For the CDR3, the DNA is TGTGCCAGCAGCTTACACCGGGAGGAGCCGAACACCGGGGAGCTGTTTTTT.

This clonotype was seen a handful of times. J is TRBJ1-3 and V is TRBV12-3 or TRBV12-4, with D uncertain. CDR3 length: 14 residues. The ends were cut back, 7 bases at V and 0 bases at J, with 10 bases in the middle. The CDR3 protein is CASTLKASGNTIYF. CDR3 DNA sequence: TGTGCCAGCACTCTAAAGGCCTCTGGAAACACCATATATTTT.

V and J are TRBV20-1 and TRBJ2-5, with D possibly TRBD2 on 5 matching bases. The CDR3 is 14 residues long. Trimming left V 6 bases short and J 1 base short, with 15 bases between. Germline V lookup: CDR1 DFQATT, CDR2 SNEGSKA (reference sequence). The CDR3 sequence: CSALLWTLQETQYF. The CDR3 nucleotides read TGCAGTGCCTTACTATGGACTCTCCAAGAGACCCAGTACTTC.

The chain carries TRBV15 and TRBJ2-7, with D tentatively TRBD2 (5 bases). Deletions cut 3 bases from V and 3 bases from J, with 15 bases between. Germline V gene lookup returns CDR1 LNHNV and CDR2 YYDKDF (reference sequence). This CDR3 has 15 residues. The chain's CDR3 is CATSRDPGMGYEQYF. CDR3 sequence (DNA): TGTGCCACCAGCAGGGATCCGGGGATGGGCTACGAGCAGTACTTC.